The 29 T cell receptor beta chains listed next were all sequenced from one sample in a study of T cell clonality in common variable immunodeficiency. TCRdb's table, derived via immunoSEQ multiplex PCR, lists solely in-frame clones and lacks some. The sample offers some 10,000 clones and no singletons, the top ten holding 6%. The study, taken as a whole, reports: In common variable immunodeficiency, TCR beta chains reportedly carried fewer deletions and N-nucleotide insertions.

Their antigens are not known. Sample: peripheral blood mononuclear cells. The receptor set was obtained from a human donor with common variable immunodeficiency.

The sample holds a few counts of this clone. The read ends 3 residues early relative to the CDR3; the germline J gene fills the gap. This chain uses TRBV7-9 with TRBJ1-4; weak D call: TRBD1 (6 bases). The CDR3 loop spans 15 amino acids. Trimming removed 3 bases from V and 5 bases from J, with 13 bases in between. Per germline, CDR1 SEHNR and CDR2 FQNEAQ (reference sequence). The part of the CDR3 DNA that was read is TGTGCCAGCAGCTTTACTCCGGGACAAAATGAAAAA. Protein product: CASSFTPGQNEK. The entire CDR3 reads CASSFTPGQNEKLFF.

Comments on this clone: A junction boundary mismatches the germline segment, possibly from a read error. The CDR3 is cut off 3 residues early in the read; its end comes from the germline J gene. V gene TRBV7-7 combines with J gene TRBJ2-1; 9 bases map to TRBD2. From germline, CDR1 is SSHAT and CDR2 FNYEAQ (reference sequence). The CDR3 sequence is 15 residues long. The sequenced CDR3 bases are TGTGCTAGCAGCTTCGGAGCGGGAGGCCACAATGAG. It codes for CASSFGAGGHNE. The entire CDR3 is CASSFGAGGHNEQFF.

CDR3 protein: CASSPFTGESYEQYF. The covered CDR3 bases are TGTGCCAGCTCACCTTTCACAGGGGAAAGCTACGAG. V is TRBV18 and J is TRBJ2-7, with 7 bases identical to TRBD1. Read coverage stops 3 residues before the CDR3 terminus; the germline J gene supplies the remainder. Germline lookup yields CDR1 KGHSH and CDR2 LQKENI. The junction had 8 bases not matched to a gene; V was cut back by 3 bases and J by 3 bases. There are 15 residues in the CDR3.

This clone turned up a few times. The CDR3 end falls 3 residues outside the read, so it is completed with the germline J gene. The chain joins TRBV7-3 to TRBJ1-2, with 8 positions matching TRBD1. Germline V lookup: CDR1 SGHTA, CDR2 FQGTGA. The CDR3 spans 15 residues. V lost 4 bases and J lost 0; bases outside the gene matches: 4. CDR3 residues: CASSWDRHTNYGYTF. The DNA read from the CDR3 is TGTGCCAGCAGCTGGGACAGGCATACTAACTATGGC.

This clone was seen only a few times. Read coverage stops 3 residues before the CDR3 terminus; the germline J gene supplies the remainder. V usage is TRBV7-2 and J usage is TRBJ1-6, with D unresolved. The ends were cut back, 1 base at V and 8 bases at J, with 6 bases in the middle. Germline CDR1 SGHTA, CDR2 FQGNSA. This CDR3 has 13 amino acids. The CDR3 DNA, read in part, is TGTGCCAGCAGCTTAGTAGCCTATTCACCC. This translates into CASSLVAYSP. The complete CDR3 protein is CASSLVAYSPLHF.

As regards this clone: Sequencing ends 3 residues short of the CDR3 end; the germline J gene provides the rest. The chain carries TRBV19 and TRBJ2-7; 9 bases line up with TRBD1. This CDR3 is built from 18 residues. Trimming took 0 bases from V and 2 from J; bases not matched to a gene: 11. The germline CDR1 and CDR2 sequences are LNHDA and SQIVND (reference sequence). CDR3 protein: CASSIDQQRGQGTYEQYF. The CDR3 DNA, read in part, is TGTGCCAGTAGTATAGATCAGCAAAGAGGACAGGGGACCTACGAG.

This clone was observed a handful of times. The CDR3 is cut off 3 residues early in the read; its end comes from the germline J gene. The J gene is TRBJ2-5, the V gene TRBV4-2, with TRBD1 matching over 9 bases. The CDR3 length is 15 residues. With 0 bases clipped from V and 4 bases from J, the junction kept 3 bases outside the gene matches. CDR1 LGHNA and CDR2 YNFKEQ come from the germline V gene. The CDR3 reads CASSQETGGGETQYF. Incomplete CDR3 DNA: TGTGCCAGCAGCCAAGAGACAGGGGGGGGAGAGACC.

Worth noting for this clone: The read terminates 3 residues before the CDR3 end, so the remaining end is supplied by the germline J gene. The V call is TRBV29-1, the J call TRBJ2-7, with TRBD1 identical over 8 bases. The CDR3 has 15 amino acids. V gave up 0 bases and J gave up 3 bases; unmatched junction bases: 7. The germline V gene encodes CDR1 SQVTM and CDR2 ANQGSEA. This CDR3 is CSVEDRTGIYYEQYF. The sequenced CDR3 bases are TGCAGCGTTGAAGATAGGACAGGGATCTACTACGAG.

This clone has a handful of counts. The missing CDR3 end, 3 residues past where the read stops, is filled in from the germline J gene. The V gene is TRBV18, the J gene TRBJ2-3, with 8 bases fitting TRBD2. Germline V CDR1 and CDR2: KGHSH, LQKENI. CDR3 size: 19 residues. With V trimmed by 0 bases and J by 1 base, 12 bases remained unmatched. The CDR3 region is CASSPPVGAVAGRTDTQYF. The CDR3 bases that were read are TGTGCCAGCTCACCACCGGTGGGGGCCGTAGCGGGACGCACAGATACG. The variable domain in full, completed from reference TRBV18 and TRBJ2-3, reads NAGVMQNPRHLVRRRGQEARLRCSPMKGHSHVYWYRQLPEEGLKFMVYLQKENIIDESGMPKERFSAEFPKEGPSILRIQQVVRGDSAAYFCASSPPVGAVAGRTDTQYFGPGTRLTVL.

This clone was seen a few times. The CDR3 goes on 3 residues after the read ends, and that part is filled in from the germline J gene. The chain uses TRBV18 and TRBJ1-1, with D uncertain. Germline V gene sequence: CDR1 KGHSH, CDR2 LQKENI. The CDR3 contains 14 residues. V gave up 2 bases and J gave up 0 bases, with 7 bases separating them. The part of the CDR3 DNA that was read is TGTGCCAGCTCACCAGGGCAATTGAACACTGAA. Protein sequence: CASSPGQLNTE. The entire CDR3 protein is CASSPGQLNTEAFF.

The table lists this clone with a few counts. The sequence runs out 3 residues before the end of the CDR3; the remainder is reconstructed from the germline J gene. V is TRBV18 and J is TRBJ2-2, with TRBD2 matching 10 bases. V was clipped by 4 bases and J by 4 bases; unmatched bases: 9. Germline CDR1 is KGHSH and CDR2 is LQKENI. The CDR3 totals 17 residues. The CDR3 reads CASSLYSGRALTGELFF. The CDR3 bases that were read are TGTGCCAGCTCACTCTACAGCGGGAGGGCCCTCACCGGGGAG.

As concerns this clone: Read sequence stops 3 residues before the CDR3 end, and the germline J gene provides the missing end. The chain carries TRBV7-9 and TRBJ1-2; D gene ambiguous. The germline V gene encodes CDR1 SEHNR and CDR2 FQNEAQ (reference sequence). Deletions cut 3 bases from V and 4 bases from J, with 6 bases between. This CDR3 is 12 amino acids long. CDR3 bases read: TGTGCCAGCAGCTTCGAGGTCTATGGC. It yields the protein CASSFEVYG. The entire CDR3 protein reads CASSFEVYGYTF.

CDR3 residues: CASSISAGAFGDTQYF. CDR3 DNA, as far as it was read: TGTGCCAGCTCTATATCGGCGGGAGCTTTCGGAGATACG. This chain connects TRBV18 to TRBJ2-3, with 7 bases lining up with TRBD2. Read sequence stops 3 residues before the CDR3 end, and the germline J gene provides the missing end. This CDR3 has 16 residues. Germline lookup yields CDR1 KGHSH and CDR2 LQKENI. Trimming took 6 bases from V and 5 from J; bases not matched to a gene: 14.

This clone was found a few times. The part of the CDR3 DNA that was read is TGTGCCAGTAGTGAGACGGGTTACAATCAGCCC. This encodes CASSETGYNQP. The entire CDR3 reads CASSETGYNQPQHF. This rearrangement joins TRBV19 to TRBJ1-5; D gene ambiguous. From the germline J gene comes the end of the CDR3, since the read stops 3 residues before it. This CDR3 contains 14 residues. Trimming pared 5 bases from V and 3 bases from J, leaving 11 bases between. Germline values: CDR1 LNHDA, CDR2 SQIVND (reference sequence). Full variable domain (missing parts from reference TRBV19 and TRBJ1-5): DGGITQSPKYLFRKEGQNVTLSCEQNLNHDAMYWYRQDPGQGLRLIYYSQIVNDFQKGDIAEGYSVSREKKESFPLTVTSAQKNPTAFYLCASSETGYNQPQHFGDGTRLSIL.

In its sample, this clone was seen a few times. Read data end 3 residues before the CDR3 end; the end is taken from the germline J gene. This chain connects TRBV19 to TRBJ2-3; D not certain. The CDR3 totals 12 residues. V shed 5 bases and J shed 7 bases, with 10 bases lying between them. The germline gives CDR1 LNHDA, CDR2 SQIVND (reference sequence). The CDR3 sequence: CASSSHINTQYF. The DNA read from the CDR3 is TGTGCCAGTAGTTCCCACATAAATACG. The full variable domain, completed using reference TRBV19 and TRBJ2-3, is DGGITQSPKYLFRKEGQNVTLSCEQNLNHDAMYWYRQDPGQGLRLIYYSQIVNDFQKGDIAEGYSVSREKKESFPLTVTSAQKNPTAFYLCASSSHINTQYFGPGTRLTVL.

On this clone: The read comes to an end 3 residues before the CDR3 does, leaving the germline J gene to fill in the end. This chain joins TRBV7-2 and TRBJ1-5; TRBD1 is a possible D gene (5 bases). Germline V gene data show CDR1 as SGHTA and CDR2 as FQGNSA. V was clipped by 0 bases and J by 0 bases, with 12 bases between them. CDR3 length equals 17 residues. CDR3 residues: CASSLALQGYSNQPQHF. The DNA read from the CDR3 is TGTGCCAGCAGCTTAGCCCTCCAGGGCTATAGCAATCAGCCC.

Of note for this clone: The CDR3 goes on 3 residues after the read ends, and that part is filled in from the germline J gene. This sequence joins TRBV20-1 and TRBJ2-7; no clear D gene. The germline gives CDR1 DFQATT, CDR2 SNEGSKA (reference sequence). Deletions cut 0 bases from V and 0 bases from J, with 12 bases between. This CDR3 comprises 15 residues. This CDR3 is CSARDVGRGSYEQYF. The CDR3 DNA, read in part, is TGCAGTGCTAGAGATGTCGGCCGCGGCTCCTACGAG.

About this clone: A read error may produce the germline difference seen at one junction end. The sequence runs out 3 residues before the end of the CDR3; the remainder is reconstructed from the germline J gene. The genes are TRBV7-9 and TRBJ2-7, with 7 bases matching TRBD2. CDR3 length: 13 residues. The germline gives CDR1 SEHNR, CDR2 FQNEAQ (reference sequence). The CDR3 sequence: CSSSITSAYEQYF. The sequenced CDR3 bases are TGTTCCAGCAGCATTACTAGCGCCTACGAG.

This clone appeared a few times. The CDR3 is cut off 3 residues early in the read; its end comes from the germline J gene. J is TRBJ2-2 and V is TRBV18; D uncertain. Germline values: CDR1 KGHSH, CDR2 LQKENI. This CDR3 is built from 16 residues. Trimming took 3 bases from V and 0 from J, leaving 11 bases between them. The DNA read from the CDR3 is TGTGCCAGCTCACCCATTAATCTAGCGAACACCGGGGAG. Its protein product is CASSPINLANTGE. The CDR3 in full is CASSPINLANTGELFF.

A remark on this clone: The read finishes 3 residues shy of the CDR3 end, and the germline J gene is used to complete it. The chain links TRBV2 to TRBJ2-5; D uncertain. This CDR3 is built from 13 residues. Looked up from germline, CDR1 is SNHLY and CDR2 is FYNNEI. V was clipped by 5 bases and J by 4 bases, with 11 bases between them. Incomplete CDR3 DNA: TGTGCCAGCAGTTCCGAGGTCTCAGAGACC. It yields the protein CASSSEVSET. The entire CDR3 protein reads CASSSEVSETQYF.

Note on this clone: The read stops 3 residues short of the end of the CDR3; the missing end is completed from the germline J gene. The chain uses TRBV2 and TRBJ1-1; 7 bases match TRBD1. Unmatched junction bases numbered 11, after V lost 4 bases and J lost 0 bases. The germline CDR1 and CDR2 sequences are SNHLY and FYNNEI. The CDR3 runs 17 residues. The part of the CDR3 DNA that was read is TGTGCCAGCAGTGGGTACAGGGGAAGGGATTTGAACACTGAA. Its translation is CASSGYRGRDLNTE. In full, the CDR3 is CASSGYRGRDLNTEAFF.

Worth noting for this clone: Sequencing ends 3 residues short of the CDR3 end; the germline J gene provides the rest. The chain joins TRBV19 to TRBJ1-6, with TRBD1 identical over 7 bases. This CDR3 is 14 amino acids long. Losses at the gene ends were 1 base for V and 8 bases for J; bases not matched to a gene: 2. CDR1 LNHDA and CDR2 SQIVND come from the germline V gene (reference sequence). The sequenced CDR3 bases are TGTGCCAGTAGTATAGGACAGGGCGATTCACCC. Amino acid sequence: CASSIGQGDSP. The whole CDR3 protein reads CASSIGQGDSPLHF.

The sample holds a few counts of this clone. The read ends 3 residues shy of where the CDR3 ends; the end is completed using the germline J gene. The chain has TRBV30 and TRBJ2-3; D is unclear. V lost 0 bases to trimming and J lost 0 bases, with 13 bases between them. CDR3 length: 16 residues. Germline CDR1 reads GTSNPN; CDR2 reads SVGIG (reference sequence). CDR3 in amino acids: CAWSVQTPFSTDTQYF. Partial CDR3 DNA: TGTGCCTGGAGTGTACAGACACCCTTTAGCACAGATACG.

CDR3 amino acids: CASSLYRTSGYNEQFF. CDR3 DNA (partial): TGTGCCAGCAGCTTATATAGGACTAGCGGTTACAATGAG. This rearrangement joins TRBV7-3 to TRBJ2-1; 10 nucleotides align to TRBD2. With the read ending 3 residues before the CDR3 end, the germline J gene is used to fill in that end. Germline-derived CDR1 and CDR2 are SGHTA and FQGTGA. The CDR3 extends over 16 amino acids. The V gene end was trimmed by 2 bases and the J gene end by 4 bases; junction bases not matched to a gene: 5.

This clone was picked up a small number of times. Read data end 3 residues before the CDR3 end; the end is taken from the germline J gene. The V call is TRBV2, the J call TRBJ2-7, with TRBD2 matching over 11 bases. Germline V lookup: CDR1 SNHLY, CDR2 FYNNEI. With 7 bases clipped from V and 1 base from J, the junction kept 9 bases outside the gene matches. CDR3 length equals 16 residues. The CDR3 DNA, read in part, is TGTGCCAGCAAACCCACTAGCGGGAGTGATTCCTACGAG. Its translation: CASKPTSGSDSYE. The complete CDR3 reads CASKPTSGSDSYEQYF.

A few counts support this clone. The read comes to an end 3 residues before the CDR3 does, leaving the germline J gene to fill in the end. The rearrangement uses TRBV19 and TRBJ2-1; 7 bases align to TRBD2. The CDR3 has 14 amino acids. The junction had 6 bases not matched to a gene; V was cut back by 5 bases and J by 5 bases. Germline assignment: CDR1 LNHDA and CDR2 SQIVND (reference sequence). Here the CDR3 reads CASSSTSANNEQFF. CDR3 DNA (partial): TGTGCCAGTAGTTCCACTAGCGCGAACAATGAG.

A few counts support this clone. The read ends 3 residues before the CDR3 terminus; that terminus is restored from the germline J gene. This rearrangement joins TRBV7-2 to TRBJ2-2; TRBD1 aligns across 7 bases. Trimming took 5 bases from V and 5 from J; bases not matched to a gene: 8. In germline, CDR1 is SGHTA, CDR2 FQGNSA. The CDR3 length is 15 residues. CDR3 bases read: TGTGCCAGCAGCCGACGACAGGGATTGACCGGGGAG. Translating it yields CASSRRQGLTGE. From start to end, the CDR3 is CASSRRQGLTGELFF.

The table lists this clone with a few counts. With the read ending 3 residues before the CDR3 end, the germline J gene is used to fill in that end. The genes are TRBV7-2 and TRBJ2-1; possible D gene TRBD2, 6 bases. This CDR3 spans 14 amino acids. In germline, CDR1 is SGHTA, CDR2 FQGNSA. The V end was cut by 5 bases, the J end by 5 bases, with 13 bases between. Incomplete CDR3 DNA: TGTGCCAGCAGCCGAAGCGGGCCTCACAATGAG. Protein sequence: CASSRSGPHNE. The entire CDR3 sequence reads CASSRSGPHNEQFF.

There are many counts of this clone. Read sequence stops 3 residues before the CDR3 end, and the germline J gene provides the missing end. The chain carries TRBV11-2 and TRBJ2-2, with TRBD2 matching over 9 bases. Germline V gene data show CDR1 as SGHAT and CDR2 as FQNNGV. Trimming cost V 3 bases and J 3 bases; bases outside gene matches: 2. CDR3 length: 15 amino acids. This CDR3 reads CASSLLAGYTGELFF. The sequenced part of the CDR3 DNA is TGTGCCAGCAGCTTGCTAGCGGGGTACACCGGGGAG.